A selection of T cell receptor beta chains follows, all from one sample in a study of blood T cell repertoires in COVID-19. Data came from immunoSEQ multiplex PCR; TCRdb stores just in-frame clones and leaves some out. The sample includes 85,000 to 95,000 clones, about 90% of them seen just once. The source material was peripheral blood. These receptor sequences come from a human donor with acute or convalescent COVID-19. The donor label of this sample is uncertain. CDR3s include the opening cysteine and the closing phenylalanine or tryptophan. Fields, in order: J gene, D gene, V gene, clone size, CDR3 protein, CDR3 DNA. A D gene is named only where the DNA matches it firmly. Clone size is not always given. Where it is, it says once, few, many or a class for expanded clones.

>TRBJ1-5|TRBD1|TRBV19|.
CASSADRDGGKPQHF
TGTGCCAGTTCCGCCGACAGGGATGGTGGCAAGCCCCAGCATTTT
>TRBJ2-1|TRBD2|TRBV24-1|.
CATSTSGGARNEQFF
TGTGCCACCAGTACTAGCGGGGGGGCTAGGAATGAGCAGTTCTTC
>TRBJ1-1|.|TRBV5-6|.
CASSWTDMNTEAFF
TGTGCCAGCAGCTGGACAGATATGAACACTGAAGCTTTCTTT
>TRBJ1-1|TRBD1|TRBV12-5|.
CASGSGQGRDTEAFF
TGTGCTAGTGGTTCGGGACAGGGGAGGGACACTGAAGCTTTCTTT
>TRBJ1-4|TRBD1|TRBV19|.
CASKDRGQATNEKLFF
TGTGCCAGTAAGGACAGGGGGCAGGCAACTAATGAAAAACTGTTTTTT
>TRBJ1-1|.|TRBV18|.
CASSPQGDTEAFF
TGTGCCAGCTCACCACAGGGGGACACTGAAGCTTTCTTT
>TRBJ2-5|.|TRBV5-4|.
CASSLPGTTETQYF
TGTGCCAGCAGCTTACCAGGGACAACGGAGACCCAGTACTTC
>TRBJ1-1|.|TRBV25-1|.
CASGAHNTEAFF
TGTGCCAGCGGGGCGCACAACACTGAAGCTTTCTTT
>TRBJ2-3|TRBD1|TRBV11-2|.
CASSHDRVWQYF
TGTGCCAGCAGCCACGACAGGGTGTGGCAGTATTTT
>TRBJ1-5|.|TRBV12-3/TRBV12-4|.
CASSFGEGQPQHF
TGTGCCAGCAGTTTCGGAGAGGGCCAGCCCCAGCATTTT
>TRBJ1-4|.|TRBV28|.
CASSLWTEEKLFF
TGTGCCAGCAGTTTATGGACAGAAGAAAAACTGTTTTTT
>TRBJ2-1|.|TRBV28|once
CTSSQSGPTYNEQFF
TGTACCAGCAGCCAGAGCGGGCCAACCTACAATGAGCAGTTCTTC
>TRBJ2-1|TRBD2|TRBV28|.
CASSLFPGLAGGGRIYNEQFF
TGTGCCAGCAGTTTATTCCCGGGACTAGCGGGGGGCGGGCGAATCTACAATGAGCAGTTCTTC
>TRBJ2-7|TRBD2|TRBV2|.
CASSGWGGSPYEQYF
TGTGCCAGCAGTGGGTGGGGGGGATCCCCCTACGAGCAGTACTTC
>TRBJ1-4|.|TRBV2|.
CASSQINEKLFF
TGTGCCAGCAGCCAGATCAATGAAAAACTGTTTTTT
>TRBJ2-7|.|TRBV30|.
CAWSVFTGDEQYF
TGTGCCTGGAGTGTATTTACCGGGGACGAGCAGTACTTC
>TRBJ1-4|TRBD1|TRBV28|.
CASSLPWTGRLGEKLFF
TGTGCCAGCAGTCTACCCTGGACAGGGAGGCTAGGGGAAAAACTGTTTTTT
>TRBJ2-5|.|TRBV7-9|.
CASSPRREETQYF
TGTGCCAGCAGCCCCAGGAGGGAGGAGACCCAGTACTTC
>TRBJ1-2|TRBD1|TRBV7-3|.
CASSLGTGDGYTF
TGTGCCAGCAGCCTTGGGACAGGGGATGGCTACACCTTC
>TRBJ2-7|.|TRBV7-9|.
CASSLTESLRTIRQYF
TGTGCCAGCAGCCTAACTGAGTCTCTTCGTACGATAAGGCAGTACTTC
>TRBJ1-2|.|TRBV5-1|.
CASSLDPGTNYGYTF
TGCGCCAGCAGCTTGGATCCGGGAACTAACTATGGCTACACCTTC
>TRBJ1-2|.|TRBV28|.
CASSLSGGIYGYTF
TGTGCCAGCAGTCTTTCGGGAGGAATCTATGGCTACACCTTC
>TRBJ1-6|.|TRBV7-2|.
CASSSDNSPLHF
TGTGCCAGCAGCTCAGATAATTCACCCCTCCACTTT